The 27 T cell receptor beta chains below all came from one sample that was sequenced in a study of blood T cell repertoires in COVID-19. TCRdb's table, derived via immunoSEQ multiplex PCR, lists solely in-frame clones and lacks some. The sample records about 230,000 clones, 85% to 90% being singletons. Material for sequencing was PBMCs or T cells enriched from blood (not recorded which). Every receptor here comes from a woman in her 30s with acute COVID-19.

V usage is TRBV28 and J usage is TRBJ2-1, with 7 bases that match TRBD1. V dropped 7 bases and J dropped 7; count of bases not matched to a gene: 13. The CDR3 runs to 15 residues. CDR1 MDHEN and CDR2 SYDVKM come from the germline V gene. CDR3 nucleotide sequence: TGTGCCAGCACCATGACAGGGCCCGGTGTTAATGAGCAGTTCTTC. Translated: CASTMTGPGVNEQFF.

This clone was picked up a small number of times. This sequence joins TRBV3-1 (or the pseudogene TRBV3-2) and TRBJ1-1; 9 bases line up with TRBD1. CDR3 length: 14 residues. The V and J ends lost 4 bases and 4 bases, in that order; junction bases with no gene match: 4. Germline CDR1 LGHDT, CDR2 YNNKEL (reference sequence). The CDR3 region is CASSRRDRVTEAFF. Written as DNA, the CDR3 is TGTGCCAGCAGCCGCCGGGACAGGGTCACTGAAGCTTTCTTT.

This chain connects TRBV4-1 to TRBJ2-7; 9 bases are shared with TRBD2. The CDR3 runs 14 residues. Looked up from germline, CDR1 is MGHRA and CDR2 is YSYEKL. V lost 1 base to trimming and J lost 4 bases; unmatched junction nucleotides: 2. The DNA for the CDR3 is TGCGCCAGCAGCCAAGTGGGACTAGCTTACGAGCAGTACTTC. Translating gives CASSQVGLAYEQYF.

The chain combines TRBV30 with TRBJ2-1; 8 bases match TRBD1. Unmatched junction bases numbered 16, after V lost 7 bases and J lost 5 bases. The CDR3 runs to 16 residues. Germline V gives CDR1 GTSNPN, CDR2 SVGIG (reference sequence). The CDR3 bases are TGTGCCTCCTCTTTAAGCCGGGACAGGACGAACAATGAGCAGTTCTTC. Translating gives CASSLSRDRTNNEQFF.

The V and J genes are TRBV5-1 and TRBJ1-1; D might be TRBD1 (6 bases). Trimming removed 2 bases from V and 0 bases from J, with 17 bases in between. Germline-derived CDR1 and CDR2 are SGHRS and YFSETQ. The CDR3 extends over 17 amino acids. This CDR3 reads CASSFFGTRSLNTEAFF. CDR3 nucleotides: TGCGCCAGCAGCTTTTTCGGGACACGATCTCTGAACACTGAAGCTTTCTTT.

This chain uses TRBV7-9 with TRBJ2-7; no clear D. The CDR3 runs to 13 residues. The germline gives CDR1 SEHNR, CDR2 FQNEAQ (reference sequence). The V gene lost 5 bases and the J gene lost 3 bases, with 11 bases spanning the gap. In nucleotides, the CDR3 is TGTGCCAGCAGCGCGGATCCATACTACGAGCAGTACTTC. It codes for CASSADPYYEQYF.

This chain links TRBV6-5 with TRBJ2-7, with TRBD2 as a possible D gene (6 bases). Germline CDR1 MNHEY, CDR2 SVGAGI. The CDR3 loop spans 15 amino acids. V lost 0 bases to trimming and J lost 2 bases, with 11 bases between them. CDR3 sequence: CASSYSVLAPYEQYF. The CDR3 nucleotides read TGTGCCAGCAGTTACTCTGTACTAGCCCCCTACGAGCAGTACTTC.

The J gene is TRBJ2-1, the V gene TRBV15; tentatively, D is TRBD2 (5 bases). V was pared by 0 bases and J by 4 bases, with 10 bases between. The CDR3 has 15 amino acids. Germline V CDR1 and CDR2: LNHNV, YYDKDF (reference sequence). CDR3 coding DNA: TGTGCCACCAGCAGAGAATCCGGGGTTTACAATGAGCAGTTCTTC. Protein: CATSRESGVYNEQFF.

This clone was observed a single time. This chain joins TRBV5-6 and TRBJ1-5; D is undetermined. Trimming stripped 1 base from V and 0 bases from J, with 8 bases between. The CDR3 runs 15 residues. Germline CDR1 is SGHDT and CDR2 is YYEEEE. The CDR3 DNA is TGTGCCAGCAGCTTGTACCGGGTTAGCAATCAGCCCCAGCATTTT. Translation: CASSLYRVSNQPQHF. Based on the CDR3 plus reference TRBV5-6 and TRBJ1-5, the full variable domain is DAGVTQSPTHLIKTRGQQVTLRCSPKSGHDTVSWYQQALGQGPQFIFQYYEEEERQRGNFPDRFSGHQFPNYSSELNVNALLLGDSALYLCASSLYRVSNQPQHFGDGTRLSIL.

The CDR3 nucleotides read TGTGCCAGTAGAACCGGGACTGCGAACACCGGGGAGCTGTTTTTT. Its protein product is CASRTGTANTGELFF. V usage is TRBV19 and J usage is TRBJ2-2, with D tentatively TRBD2 (6 bases). This CDR3 has 15 amino acids. The germline V gene encodes CDR1 LNHDA and CDR2 SQIVND (reference sequence). V lost 6 bases and J lost 0, with 11 bases in between.

V usage is TRBV3-1 (or the pseudogene TRBV3-2) and J usage is TRBJ2-7, with D possibly matching TRBD1 (6 bases). V was shortened by 0 bases and J by 6 bases, with 15 bases between the two germline ends. The V gene's germline CDR1 is LGHDT and CDR2 YNNKEL (reference sequence). The CDR3 covers 15 residues. The CDR3 region is CASSQDRDTFSEQYF. CDR3 DNA: TGTGCCAGCAGCCAAGATCGGGACACCTTTTCCGAGCAGTACTTC.

The chain uses TRBV5-1 and TRBJ2-2; 11 bases map to TRBD1. Germline CDR1 is SGHRS and CDR2 is YFSETQ. This CDR3 is 17 amino acids long. The V segment lost 1 base and the J segment 4 bases; nucleotides outside the gene matches: 6. The CDR3 bases are TGCGCCAGCAGCTTGCCGGGACAGGGGGTCGGCACCGGGGAGCTGTTTTTT. The encoded protein is CASSLPGQGVGTGELFF.

The V and J genes are TRBV7-8 and TRBJ1-5, with D uncertain. The CDR3 is 13 residues long. CDR1 SGHVS and CDR2 FQNEAQ come from the germline V gene. V was trimmed by 6 bases and J by 3 bases, leaving 9 bases between them. DNA for the CDR3: TGTGCCAGCAGTCTAATCGACAATCAGCCCCAGCATTTT. Amino acids: CASSLIDNQPQHF.

The chain is built from TRBV6-2 or TRBV6-3 and TRBJ2-1; D might be TRBD2 (6 bases). The V end was cut by 6 bases, the J end by 9 bases, with 15 bases between. The V gene's germline CDR1 is MNHEY and CDR2 SVGEGT. The CDR3 is 13 residues long. CDR3 amino acids: CASSTLGGAEQFF. The CDR3 nucleotides are TGTGCCAGCAGCACCCTCGGGGGAGCTGAGCAGTTCTTC.

The V call is TRBV6-1, the J call TRBJ1-1, with a tentative D call TRBD1 (5 bases). V was cut by 1 base and J by 4 bases, with 13 bases left in between. Germline loops: CDR1 MNHNS, CDR2 SASEGT. The CDR3 has 15 residues. CDR3 protein: CASSEVGRGGTEAFF. Here the CDR3 DNA reads TGTGCCAGCAGTGAAGTTGGGAGGGGAGGCACTGAAGCTTTCTTT.

The chain has TRBV7-2 and TRBJ1-1; possible D gene TRBD1, 6 bases. The CDR3 totals 16 residues. The V end was cut by 5 bases, the J end by 0 bases, with 16 bases between. The germline V gene has CDR1 SGHTA and CDR2 FQGNSA. Here the CDR3 DNA reads TGTGCCAGCAGCCCCCGGGACATAAATCTGAACACTGAAGCTTTCTTT. Its translation: CASSPRDINLNTEAFF.

This chain links TRBV7-8 with TRBJ2-3; no clear D gene. Germline V gene sequence: CDR1 SGHVS, CDR2 FQNEAQ. V was shortened by 1 base and J by 5 bases, with 13 bases between the two germline ends. The CDR3 length is 15 residues. The CDR3 protein is CASSLGIFGRDTQYF. Written as DNA, the CDR3 is TGTGCCAGCAGCTTAGGAATTTTTGGGCGAGATACGCAGTATTTT.

For this clone: At one boundary the junction diverges from the germline segment, which might be a read error. The chain joins TRBV3-1 (or the pseudogene TRBV3-2) to TRBJ2-7; 7 bases match TRBD1. This CDR3 contains 15 residues. Germline loops: CDR1 LGHDT, CDR2 YNNKEL (reference sequence). The DNA of the CDR3 is TGTGCCAGCAGCGCTGGCGAGACAGGGTCCTACGTGCAGTACTTC. It is translated as CASSAGETGSYVQYF.

The chain joins TRBV18 to TRBJ1-1; 11 bases match TRBD1. Germline CDR1 KGHSH, CDR2 LQKENI. J gave up 4 bases and V 3 bases, and 7 bases lay outside the gene matches. There are 16 residues in the CDR3. In DNA form, the CDR3 reads TGTGCCAGCTCACCGAAGACCGGGACAGGGGGCACTGAAGCTTTCTTT. It translates to CASSPKTGTGGTEAFF.

CDR3 in amino acids: CASSVTQNMNTEAFF. Written as DNA, the CDR3 is TGTGCCAGCAGCGTCACACAAAACATGAACACTGAAGCTTTCTTT. This sequence joins TRBV9 and TRBJ1-1; D gene uncertain. The CDR3 totals 15 residues. Germline values: CDR1 SGDLS, CDR2 YYNGEE. V was pared by 2 bases and J by 0 bases, with 11 bases between.

The V and J genes are TRBV27 and TRBJ1-3, with D perhaps matching TRBD1 (6 bases). Trimming removed 2 bases at V and 4 bases at J, with 15 bases between. Per germline, CDR1 MNHEY and CDR2 SMNVEV (reference sequence). The CDR3 contains 16 residues. CDR3 loop: CASSLTGGPEGNTIYF. The CDR3 coding sequence is TGTGCCAGCAGTTTAACGGGGGGGCCCGAGGGAAACACCATATATTTT.

This clone was detected only once. The rearrangement links TRBV11-2 to TRBJ1-2; 12 nucleotides match TRBD1. Unmatched junction bases numbered 6, after V lost 3 bases and J lost 7 bases. Germline values: CDR1 SGHAT, CDR2 FQNNGV. The CDR3 consists of 15 residues. CDR3: CASSFWDRGHSGYTF. DNA for the CDR3: TGTGCCAGCAGCTTTTGGGACAGGGGGCACTCTGGCTACACCTTC.

The chain recombines TRBV18 with TRBJ1-1, with D possibly TRBD1 on 6 matching bases. V was clipped by 5 bases and J by 1 base, with 11 bases between them. This CDR3 has 14 residues. Per the germline V gene, CDR1 is KGHSH and CDR2 is LQKENI. As DNA, the CDR3 is TGTGCCAGCTCAGTCAAACAGGGGAACACTGAAGCTTTCTTT. Protein sequence: CASSVKQGNTEAFF. The variable domain in full, completed from reference TRBV18 and TRBJ1-1, reads NAGVMQNPRHLVRRRGQEARLRCSPMKGHSHVYWYRQLPEEGLKFMVYLQKENIIDESGMPKERFSAEFPKEGPSILRIQQVVRGDSAAYFCASSVKQGNTEAFFGQGTRLTVV.

In DNA form, the CDR3 reads TGCGCCAGCAGCCAAGAATACAGCGGTGGCACTGAAGCTTTCTTT. As protein: CASSQEYSGGTEAFF. The chain combines TRBV4-1 with TRBJ1-1; D call uncertain. Germline CDR1 and CDR2: MGHRA and YSYEKL. The CDR3 contains 15 residues. V lost 0 bases to trimming and J lost 4 bases, with 12 bases between them.

The V call is TRBV5-1, the J call TRBJ1-1; possibly TRBD1 for D (5 bases). The CDR3 spans 14 residues. The germline V gene encodes CDR1 SGHRS and CDR2 YFSETQ. Trimming stripped 4 bases from V and 1 base from J, with 11 bases between. The CDR3 DNA reads TGCGCCAGCAGCCCCAAGGACAAGAACACTGAAGCTTTCTTT. It codes for CASSPKDKNTEAFF.

The sample holds one count of this clone. The gene calls are TRBV18 and TRBJ1-5, with D hard to call. V was clipped by 2 bases and J by 0 bases, with 8 bases between them. CDR1 is KGHSH and CDR2 is LQKENI in the germline V gene. This CDR3 contains 15 residues. The CDR3 reads CASSPGRSSNQPQHF. The CDR3 region has the DNA TGTGCCAGCTCACCAGGCAGGTCTAGCAATCAGCCCCAGCATTTT. Variable domain in full (rest from reference TRBV18 and TRBJ1-5): NAGVMQNPRHLVRRRGQEARLRCSPMKGHSHVYWYRQLPEEGLKFMVYLQKENIIDESGMPKERFSAEFPKEGPSILRIQQVVRGDSAAYFCASSPGRSSNQPQHFGDGTRLSIL.

The DNA for the CDR3 is TGTGCCAGCAGCTTGGAGGAGCGCACAGATACGCAGTATTTT. Its translation: CASSLEERTDTQYF. V usage is TRBV5-8 and J usage is TRBJ2-3; no definite D call. The CDR3 is 14 residues long. Germline V gene lookup returns CDR1 SGHTS and CDR2 YDEGEE. V was clipped by 0 bases and J by 1 base, with 6 bases between them.